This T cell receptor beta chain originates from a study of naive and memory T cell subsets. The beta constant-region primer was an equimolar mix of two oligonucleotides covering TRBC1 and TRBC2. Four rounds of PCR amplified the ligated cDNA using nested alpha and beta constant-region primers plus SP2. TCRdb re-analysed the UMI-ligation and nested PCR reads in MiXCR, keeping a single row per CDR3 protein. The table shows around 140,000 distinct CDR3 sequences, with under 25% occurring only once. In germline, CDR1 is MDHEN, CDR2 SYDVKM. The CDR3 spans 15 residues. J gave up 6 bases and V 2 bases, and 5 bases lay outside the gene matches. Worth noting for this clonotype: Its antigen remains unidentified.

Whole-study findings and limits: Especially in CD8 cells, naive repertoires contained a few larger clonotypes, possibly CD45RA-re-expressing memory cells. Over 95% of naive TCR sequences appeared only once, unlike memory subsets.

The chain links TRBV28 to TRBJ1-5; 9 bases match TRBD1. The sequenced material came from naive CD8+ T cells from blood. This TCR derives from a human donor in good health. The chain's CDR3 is CASSLGTGPSQPQHF. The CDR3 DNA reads TGTGCCAGCAGTTTAGGGACAGGGCCAAGTCAGCCCCAGCATTTT. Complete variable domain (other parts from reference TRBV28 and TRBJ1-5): DVKVTQSSRYLVKRTGEKVFLECVQDMDHENMFWYRQDPGLGLRLIYFSYDVKMKEKGDIPEGYSVSREKKERFSLILESASTNQTSMYLCASSLGTGPSQPQHFGDGTRLSIL.